Each of the 8 T cell receptor beta chains below was sequenced from the same sample in a study of beta chain features in type 1 diabetes. Their cognate antigens are unknown. The whole isolated RNA underwent reverse transcription, so sequencing captured expressed TCRB transcripts. The protocol was immunoSEQ multiplex PCR, while the TCRdb copy is restricted to in-frame clones and leaves out a portion. The sample yields some 130,000 clones, approximately 9% seen once. Findings and limits, study-wide: Moderately but significantly shorter TCRB CDR3s were found in Type 1 diabetes patients in all four CD4+ subsets.

The sample taken for sequencing was central memory CD4+ T cells from blood. Receptors were obtained from a man aged 25 to 40 with type 1 diabetes.

The chain joins TRBV28 to TRBJ1-2; the D is unclear. The CDR3 is made up of 17 amino acids. V was pared by 3 bases and J by 1 base, with 18 bases between. Germline CDR1 is MDHEN and CDR2 is SYDVKM. CDR3 region: CASSFPGSAFGNYGYTF. CDR3 in DNA: TGTGCCAGCAGTTTCCCGGGTTCCGCTTTTGGTAACTATGGCTACACCTTC.

The chain recombines TRBV5-1 with TRBJ2-3; TRBD2 matches 9 bases. The CDR3 loop spans 16 amino acids. CDR1 and CDR2 from the germline V gene are SGHRS and YFSETQ. Germline trimming cut 0 bases from V and 3 bases from J; bases unmatched to any gene: 5. This chain's CDR3 is CASSLERTSVTDTQYF. The CDR3 nucleotides are TGCGCCAGCAGCTTGGAGAGGACTAGCGTTACAGATACGCAGTATTTT.

This clone showed up just a few times. The chain recombines TRBV18 with TRBJ2-5; D gene ambiguous. CDR1 is KGHSH and CDR2 is LQKENI in the germline V gene. The CDR3 has 13 residues. The V end lost 0 bases, the J end lost 5 bases, and 7 bases lay between the germline ends. This CDR3 is CASSPPSAETQYF. CDR3 nucleotide sequence: TGTGCCAGCTCACCACCTTCAGCGGAGACCCAGTACTTC.

This clone appeared a few times. The rearrangement joins TRBV29-1 to TRBJ1-5; 8 nucleotides line up with TRBD1. The CDR3 is 14 residues long. V trimming: 4 bases; J trimming: 5 bases; junction bases outside the gene matches: 7. CDR1 and CDR2 from the germline V gene are SQVTM and ANQGSEA. CDR3 region: CSVGTGLRDQPQHF. The CDR3, as DNA: TGCAGCGTTGGGACAGGGCTTAGGGATCAGCCCCAGCATTTT.

This clone was observed a handful of times. This chain links TRBV5-6 with TRBJ1-2; D is unresolved. Trimming took 2 bases from V and 7 from J, leaving 15 bases between them. The CDR3 length is 14 residues. The germline V gene encodes CDR1 SGHDT and CDR2 YYEEEE. The CDR3 nucleotides are TGTGCCAGCAGCTTCCGAGATTCAGGTGGTGGCTACACCTTC. It codes for CASSFRDSGGGYTF.

V is TRBV7-9 and J is TRBJ1-1; D is possibly TRBD1 (6 bases). The CDR3 covers 13 residues. The V and J ends lost 5 bases and 1 base respectively, with 8 bases between them. The V gene's germline CDR1 is SEHNR and CDR2 FQNEAQ (reference sequence). The CDR3 region is CASSQGQNTEAFF. CDR3 coding DNA: TGTGCCAGCAGCCAGGGACAGAACACTGAAGCTTTCTTT. Together with reference TRBV7-9 and TRBJ1-1, the CDR3 gives the full variable domain: DTGVSQNPRHKITKRGQNVTFRCDPISEHNRLYWYRQTLGQGPEFLTYFQNEAQLEKSRLLSDRFSAERPKGSFSTLEIQRTEQGDSAMYLCASSQGQNTEAFFGQGTRLTVV.

This chain links TRBV2 with TRBJ2-7; tentatively, D is TRBD1 (6 bases). Trimming pared 5 bases from V and 5 bases from J, leaving 16 bases between. CDR3 length: 14 residues. In germline, CDR1 is SNHLY, CDR2 FYNNEI. CDR3 region: CASSKQTGTNEQYF. DNA of the CDR3: TGTGCCAGCAGTAAACAAACCGGGACAAACGAGCAGTACTTC.

This chain connects TRBV29-1 to TRBJ2-1; no definite D call. This CDR3 has 10 residues. Trimming left V 6 bases short and J 7 bases short, with 7 bases between. Germline V CDR1 and CDR2: SQVTM, ANQGSEA. The CDR3 protein is CSVEMNEQFF. CDR3 DNA sequence: TGCAGCGTAGAGATGAATGAGCAGTTCTTC.